The T cell receptor (beta chain) described here comes from a study of cytomegalovirus exposure and HLA in healthy donors. Study-wide background: Unique TCRs numbering about 85 million, obtained from HLA-typed donors, made up an early data release.

Primers included in the PCR were 60 Vbeta and 13 Jbeta primers. Profiling relied on immunoSEQ multiplex PCR, and the TCRdb table lists in-frame clones only, not all of them. Of fewer than 200,000 clones listed, roughly 78% are singletons. The CDR3 has 15 amino acids. V lost 1 base and J 2 bases, leaving 13 bases between the germline ends. CDR1 GTSNPN and CDR2 SVGIG come from the germline V gene (reference sequence). Study results and caveats: Highest at DRB1 and lowest at HLA-C, TCR association rates differed among HLA loci in a later analysis. Donor immune exposure was known only as CMV serostatus. Most subjects' HLA-A and HLA-B alleles were reportedly predicted from TCR beta sequences.

On this clone itself: Its target is not known.

The genes are TRBV30 and TRBJ2-3; TRBD2 might be the D (6 bases). The material sequenced was PBMCs. The sequence was collected from a woman aged 40 to 49 in good health and CMV-seronegative. The CDR3 loop is CAWSGLAPSTDTQYF. The CDR3 DNA reads as TGTGCCTGGAGTGGGCTAGCGCCATCCACAGATACGCAGTATTTT.